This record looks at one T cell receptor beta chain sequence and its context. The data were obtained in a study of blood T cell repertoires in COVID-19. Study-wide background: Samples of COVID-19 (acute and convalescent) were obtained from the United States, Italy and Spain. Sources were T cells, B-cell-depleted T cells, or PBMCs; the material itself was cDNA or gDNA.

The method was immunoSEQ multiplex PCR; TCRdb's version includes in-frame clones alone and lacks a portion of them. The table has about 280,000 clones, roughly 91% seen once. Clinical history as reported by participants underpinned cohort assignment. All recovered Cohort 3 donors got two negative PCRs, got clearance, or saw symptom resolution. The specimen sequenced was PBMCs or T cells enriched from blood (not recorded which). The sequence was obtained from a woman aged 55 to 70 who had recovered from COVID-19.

This CDR3 reads CASSLVRGLPGYTF. Written as DNA, the CDR3 is TGCGCCAGCAGCTTGGTTAGGGGGCTTCCTGGCTACACCTTC. The chain combines TRBV5-1 with TRBJ1-2; 7 bases align to TRBD1. This CDR3 has 14 amino acids. The germline V gene has CDR1 SGHRS and CDR2 YFSETQ. V trimming: 0 bases; J trimming: 7 bases; junction bases outside the gene matches: 6.